These 10 T cell receptor beta chains were sequenced from one sample in a study of blood T cell repertoires in COVID-19. TCRdb keeps only in-frame clones here, not all; method: immunoSEQ multiplex PCR. The sample holds about 75,000 clones, about four fifths seen once. Sequencing used peripheral blood. The origin of the receptors is a woman older than 75 with active or convalescent COVID-19.

This clone has a single count. The rearrangement joins TRBV4-1 to TRBJ2-1; no definite D call. Germline V gives CDR1 MGHRA, CDR2 YSYEKL. V was shortened by 3 bases and J by 0 bases, with 15 bases between the two germline ends. CDR3 length equals 17 residues. The CDR3 DNA follows: TGCGCCAGCAGCCAGCATCGTTTAGATAGCTCCTACAATGAGCAGTTCTTC. Protein sequence: CASSQHRLDSSYNEQFF.

This chain joins TRBV27 and TRBJ2-7; D might be TRBD1 (6 bases). This CDR3 is built from 15 residues. V lost 6 bases and J lost 2, with 17 bases in between. Looked up from germline, CDR1 is MNHEY and CDR2 is SMNVEV (reference sequence). The CDR3 spells CASSLLWDTTYEQYF. The CDR3 nucleotides are TGTGCCAGCAGCCTCTTATGGGACACCACCTACGAGCAGTACTTC.

V usage is TRBV19 and J usage is TRBJ2-7; the match to TRBD2 covers 12 bases. The V gene end was trimmed by 1 base and the J gene end by 2 bases; junction bases not matched to a gene: 9. In germline, CDR1 is LNHDA, CDR2 SQIVND (reference sequence). This CDR3 spans 18 amino acids. In DNA form, the CDR3 reads TGTGCCAGTAGTATAGGGACTAGCGGGGCGCTGATACCCTACGAGCAGTACTTC. Amino acid sequence: CASSIGTSGALIPYEQYF.

This clone was seen a handful of times. The chain employs TRBV4-3 and TRBJ1-4; TRBD1 matches at 7 bases. Germline V gene data show CDR1 as LGHNA and CDR2 as YSLEER. V was clipped by 3 bases and J by 8 bases; unmatched bases: 12. This CDR3 spans 16 amino acids. This CDR3 reads CASSQYIQGPREKLFF. The CDR3, as DNA: TGCGCCAGCAGCCAGTATATACAGGGGCCAAGGGAAAAACTGTTTTTT.

This chain uses TRBV3-1 (or the pseudogene TRBV3-2) with TRBJ1-2; 7 positions agree with TRBD1. The V gene's germline CDR1 is LGHDT and CDR2 YNNKEL (reference sequence). This CDR3 is built from 15 residues. Losses at the gene ends were 4 bases for V and 1 base for J; bases not matched to a gene: 6. This chain's CDR3 is CASSPWGQSNYGYTF. In DNA, the CDR3 is TGTGCCAGCAGCCCCTGGGGACAGAGTAACTATGGCTACACCTTC.

This clone occurred once. The CDR3 DNA reads as TGTGCCAGCAGCCAAGTCAATAGAGGCAAAGTCGAGCAGTACTTC. This encodes CASSQVNRGKVEQYF. The V gene is TRBV3-1 (or the pseudogene TRBV3-2), the J gene TRBJ2-7; the D is unclear. V lost 1 base, J lost 6 bases, and 16 bases lay in between. CDR3 length equals 15 residues. Germline lookup yields CDR1 LGHDT and CDR2 YNNKEL (reference sequence).

The V gene is TRBV6-5, the J gene TRBJ1-6; D gene ambiguous. The V and J ends lost 11 bases and 7 bases respectively, with 15 bases between them. The CDR3 totals 13 residues. Looked up from germline, CDR1 is MNHEY and CDR2 is SVGAGI. The CDR3 nucleotides read TGTGCCTCTCAAGTCCCGGGGAATTCACCCCTCCACTTT. This codes for CASQVPGNSPLHF.

The chain links TRBV11-2 to TRBJ2-1, with TRBD2 identical over 10 bases. The J segment lost 7 bases and the V segment lost 10 bases, leaving 16 bases of the junction unmatched. Germline V CDR1 and CDR2: SGHAT, FQNNGV. This CDR3 region has 16 residues. The CDR3 DNA reads as TGTGCCACCCGCCTGAAATCCAGCGGGGGGGAAAATGAGCAGTTCTTC. It encodes CATRLKSSGGENEQFF.

This clone was observed once. The chain has TRBV11-1 and TRBJ2-1, with a tentative D call TRBD2 (5 bases). With 2 bases removed from V and 9 bases from J, the gap between germline ends came to 11 bases. Germline assignment: CDR1 SGHAT and CDR2 FQDESV (reference sequence). The CDR3 is 13 residues long. CDR3 sequence (DNA): TGTGCCAGCAGCTTACCTATAGCGCCTGAGCAGTTCTTC. Amino acids: CASSLPIAPEQFF. The variable domain in full, completed from reference TRBV11-1 and TRBJ2-1, reads EAEVAQSPRYKITEKSQAVAFWCDPISGHATLYWYRQILGQGPELLVQFQDESVVDDSQLPKDRFSAERLKGVDSTLKIQPAELGDSAMYLCASSLPIAPEQFFGPGTRLTVL.

The chain couples TRBV28 to TRBJ2-7; D call uncertain. CDR1 is MDHEN, CDR2 SYDVKM, per germline. The CDR3 runs 12 residues. Trimming took off 4 bases at V and 5 bases at J, with 9 bases between the two ends. Here the CDR3 reads CASSSAFHEQYF. The DNA of the CDR3 is TGTGCCAGCAGTTCCGCGTTCCACGAGCAGTACTTC.